Included here is one T cell receptor beta chain sequence, with context. CDR1 is SGHTA, CDR2 FQGNSA, per germline. The V gene lost 6 bases and the J gene lost 1 base, with 12 bases spanning the gap. CDR3 size: 14 residues. The time point: baseline, week 1 (first vaccination visit). Treatment defined: pre-vaccination baseline after standard-of-care therapy. Profiled with immunoSEQ multiplex PCR; TCRdb holds only in-frame clones, not every one. Among around 60,000 clones, approximately 92% were seen once, and the ten largest hold around 2.5%. The entry originates in a study of a mutant IDH1 vaccine in newly diagnosed glioma.

The chain uses TRBV7-2 and TRBJ1-1, with D unresolved. The sequencing used PBMCs, collected from a glioma patient treated with radiotherapy, temozolomide or both. This receptor was obtained from a man in his forties or fifties with glioma. In DNA, the CDR3 is TGTGCCAGCAGACCGTATTTTGGGAACACTGAAGCTTTCTTT. Its translation is CASRPYFGNTEAFF.